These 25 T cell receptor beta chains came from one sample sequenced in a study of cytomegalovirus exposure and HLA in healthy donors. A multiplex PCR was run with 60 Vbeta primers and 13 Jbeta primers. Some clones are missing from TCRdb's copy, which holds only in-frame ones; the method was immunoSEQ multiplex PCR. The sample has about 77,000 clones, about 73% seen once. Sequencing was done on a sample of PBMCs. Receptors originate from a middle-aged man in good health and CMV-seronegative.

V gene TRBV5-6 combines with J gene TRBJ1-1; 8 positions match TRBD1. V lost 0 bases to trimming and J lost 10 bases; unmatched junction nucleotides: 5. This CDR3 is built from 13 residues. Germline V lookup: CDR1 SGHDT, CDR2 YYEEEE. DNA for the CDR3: TGTGCCAGCAGCTTGGGGGACAGGCCGGGAGCTTTCTTT. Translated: CASSLGDRPGAFF.

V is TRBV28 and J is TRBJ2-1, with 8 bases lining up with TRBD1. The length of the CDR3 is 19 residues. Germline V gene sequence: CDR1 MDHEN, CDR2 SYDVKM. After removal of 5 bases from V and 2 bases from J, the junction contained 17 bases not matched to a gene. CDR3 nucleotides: TGTGCCAGCAGTGCACAGGACGGACAGGGAAGATTCCCCTACAATGAGCAGTTCTTC. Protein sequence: CASSAQDGQGRFPYNEQFF.

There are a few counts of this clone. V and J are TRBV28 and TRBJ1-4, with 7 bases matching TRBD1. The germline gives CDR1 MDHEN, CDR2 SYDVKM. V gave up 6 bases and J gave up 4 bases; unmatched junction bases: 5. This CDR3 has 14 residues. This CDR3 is CASRSGQSNEKLFF. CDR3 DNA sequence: TGTGCCAGCAGGTCGGGACAGAGTAATGAAAAACTGTTTTTT.

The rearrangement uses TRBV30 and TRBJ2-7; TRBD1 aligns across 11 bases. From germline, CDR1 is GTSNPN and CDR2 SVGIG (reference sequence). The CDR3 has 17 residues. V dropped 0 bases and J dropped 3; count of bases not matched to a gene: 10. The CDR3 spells CAWSVPVGTGGFYEQYF. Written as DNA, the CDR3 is TGTGCCTGGAGTGTACCTGTAGGGACAGGGGGATTCTACGAGCAGTACTTC.

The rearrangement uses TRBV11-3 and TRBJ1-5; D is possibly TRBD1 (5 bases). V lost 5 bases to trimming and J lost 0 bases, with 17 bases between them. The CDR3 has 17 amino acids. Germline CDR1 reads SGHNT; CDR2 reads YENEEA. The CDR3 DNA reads TGTGCCAGCAGCACCCCGGCCCCGGGGGGTAGCAATCAGCCCCAGCATTTT. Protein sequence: CASSTPAPGGSNQPQHF.

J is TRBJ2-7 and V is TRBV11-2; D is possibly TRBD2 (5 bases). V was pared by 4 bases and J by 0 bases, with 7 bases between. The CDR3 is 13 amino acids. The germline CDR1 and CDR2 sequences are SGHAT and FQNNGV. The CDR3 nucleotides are TGTGCCAGCAGCTCCCGGGACTCCTACGAGCAGTACTTC. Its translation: CASSSRDSYEQYF.

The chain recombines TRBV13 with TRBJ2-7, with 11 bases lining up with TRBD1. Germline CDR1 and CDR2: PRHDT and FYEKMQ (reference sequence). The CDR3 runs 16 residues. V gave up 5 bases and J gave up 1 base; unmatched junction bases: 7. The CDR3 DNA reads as TGTGCCAGCAGCCTCGGACAGGGGGCTGGATCCTACGAGCAGTACTTC. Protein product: CASSLGQGAGSYEQYF.

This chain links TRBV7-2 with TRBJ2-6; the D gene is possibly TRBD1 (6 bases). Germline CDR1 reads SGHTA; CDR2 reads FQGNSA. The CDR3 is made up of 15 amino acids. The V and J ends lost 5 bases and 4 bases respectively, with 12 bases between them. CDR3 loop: CASSPTGPGANVLTF. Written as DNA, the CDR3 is TGTGCCAGCAGCCCTACAGGGCCCGGGGCCAACGTCCTGACTTTC.

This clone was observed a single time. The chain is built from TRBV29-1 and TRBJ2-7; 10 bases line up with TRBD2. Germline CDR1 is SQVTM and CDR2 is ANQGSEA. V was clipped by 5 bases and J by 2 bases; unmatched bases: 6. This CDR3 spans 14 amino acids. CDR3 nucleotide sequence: TGCAGCGTTCTGGGGACTAGCGAAACCTACGAGCAGTACTTC. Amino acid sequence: CSVLGTSETYEQYF.

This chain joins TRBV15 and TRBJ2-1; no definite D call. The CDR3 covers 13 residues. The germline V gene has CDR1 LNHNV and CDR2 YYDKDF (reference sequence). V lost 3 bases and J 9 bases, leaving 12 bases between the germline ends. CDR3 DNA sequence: TGTGCCACCAGCAGGACCAGAGGCGGTGAGCAGTTCTTC. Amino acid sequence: CATSRTRGGEQFF.

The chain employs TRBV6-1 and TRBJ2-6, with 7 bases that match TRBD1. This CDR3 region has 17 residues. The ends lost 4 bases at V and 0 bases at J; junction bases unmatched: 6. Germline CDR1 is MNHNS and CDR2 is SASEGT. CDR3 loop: CASSALGTVSGANVLTF. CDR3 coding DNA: TGTGCCAGCAGTGCTTTGGGGACAGTCTCTGGGGCCAACGTCCTGACTTTC.

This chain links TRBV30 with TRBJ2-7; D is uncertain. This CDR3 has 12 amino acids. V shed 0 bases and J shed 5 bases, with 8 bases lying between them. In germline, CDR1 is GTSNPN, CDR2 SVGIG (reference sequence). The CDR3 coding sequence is TGTGCCTGGAGTGTACTCATGGACGAGCAGTACTTC. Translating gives CAWSVLMDEQYF.

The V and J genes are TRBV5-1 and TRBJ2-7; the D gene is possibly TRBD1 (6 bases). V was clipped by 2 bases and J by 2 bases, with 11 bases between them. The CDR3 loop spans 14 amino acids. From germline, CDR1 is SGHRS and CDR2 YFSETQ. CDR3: CASSLTTGAYEQYF. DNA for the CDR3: TGCGCCAGCAGCTTAACGACAGGAGCCTACGAGCAGTACTTC.

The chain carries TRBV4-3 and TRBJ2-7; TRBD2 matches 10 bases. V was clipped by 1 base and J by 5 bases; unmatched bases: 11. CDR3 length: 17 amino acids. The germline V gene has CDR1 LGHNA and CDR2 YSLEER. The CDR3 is CASSQVIEGLAQDEQYF. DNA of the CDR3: TGCGCCAGCAGCCAAGTCATAGAGGGACTAGCGCAAGACGAGCAGTACTTC.

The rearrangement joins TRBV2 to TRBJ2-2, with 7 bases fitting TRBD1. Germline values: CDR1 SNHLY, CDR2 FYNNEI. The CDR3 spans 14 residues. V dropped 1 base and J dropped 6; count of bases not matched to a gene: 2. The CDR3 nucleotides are TGTGCCAGCAGTGAAGAGGGGGCCCCCGGGGAGCTGTTTTTT. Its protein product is CASSEEGAPGELFF.

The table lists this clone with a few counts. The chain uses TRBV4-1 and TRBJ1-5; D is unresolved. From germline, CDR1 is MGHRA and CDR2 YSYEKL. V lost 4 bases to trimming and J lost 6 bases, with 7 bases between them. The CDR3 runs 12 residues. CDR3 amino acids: CASSPIFQPQHF. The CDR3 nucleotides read TGCGCCAGCAGCCCAATTTTTCAGCCCCAGCATTTT.

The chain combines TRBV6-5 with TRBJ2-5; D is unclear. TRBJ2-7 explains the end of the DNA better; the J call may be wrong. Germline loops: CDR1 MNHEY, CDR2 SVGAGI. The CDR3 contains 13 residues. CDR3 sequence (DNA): TGTGCCAGCAGTAGGCAGGAAACCTACGAGCAGTACTTC. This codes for CASSRQETYEQYF.

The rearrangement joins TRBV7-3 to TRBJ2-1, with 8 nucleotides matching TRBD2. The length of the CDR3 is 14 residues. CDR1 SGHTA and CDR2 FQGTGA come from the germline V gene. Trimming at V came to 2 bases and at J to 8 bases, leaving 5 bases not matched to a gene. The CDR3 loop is CASSLGLAWDEQFF. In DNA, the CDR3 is TGTGCCAGCAGCTTAGGACTAGCATGGGATGAGCAGTTCTTC.

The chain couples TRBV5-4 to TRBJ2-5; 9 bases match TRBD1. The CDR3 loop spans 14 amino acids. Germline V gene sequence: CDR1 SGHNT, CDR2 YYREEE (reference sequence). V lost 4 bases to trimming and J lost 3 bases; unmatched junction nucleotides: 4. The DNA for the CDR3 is TGTGCCAGCAGCGCGGGACAGGGCAAAGAGACCCAGTACTTC. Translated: CASSAGQGKETQYF.

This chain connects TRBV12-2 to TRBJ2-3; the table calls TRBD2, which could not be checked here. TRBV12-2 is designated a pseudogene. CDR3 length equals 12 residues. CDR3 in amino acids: CASRPSIDTQYF. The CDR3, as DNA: TGTGCAAGTCGCCCGTCTATCGATACGCAGTATTTT.

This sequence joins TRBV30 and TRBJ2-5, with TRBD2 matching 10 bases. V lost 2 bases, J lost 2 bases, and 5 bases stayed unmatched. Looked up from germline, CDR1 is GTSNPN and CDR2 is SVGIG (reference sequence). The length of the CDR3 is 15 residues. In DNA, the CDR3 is TGTGCCTGGAGTAGTAGGACTAGCGGTCAAGAGACCCAGTACTTC. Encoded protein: CAWSSRTSGQETQYF.

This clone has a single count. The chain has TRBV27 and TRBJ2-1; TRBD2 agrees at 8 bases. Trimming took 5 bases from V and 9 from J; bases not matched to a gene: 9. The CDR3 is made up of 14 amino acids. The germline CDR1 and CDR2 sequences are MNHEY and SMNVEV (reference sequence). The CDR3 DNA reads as TGTGCCAGCAGTATCGGACTAGCTGTTGGTGAGCAGTTCTTC. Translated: CASSIGLAVGEQFF.

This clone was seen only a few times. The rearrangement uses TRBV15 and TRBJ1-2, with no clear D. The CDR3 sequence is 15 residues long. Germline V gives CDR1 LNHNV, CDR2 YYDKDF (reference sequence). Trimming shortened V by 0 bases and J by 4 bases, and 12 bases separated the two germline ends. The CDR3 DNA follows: TGTGCCACCAGCAGAGATCACATAACGTCCTATGGCTACACCTTC. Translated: CATSRDHITSYGYTF.

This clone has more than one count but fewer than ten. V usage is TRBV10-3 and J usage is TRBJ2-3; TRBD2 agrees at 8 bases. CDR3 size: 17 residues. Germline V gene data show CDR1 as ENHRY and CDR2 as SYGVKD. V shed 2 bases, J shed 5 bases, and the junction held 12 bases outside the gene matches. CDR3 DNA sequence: TGTGCCATCAGTGAGCGGGGAAGCGGGAGCCTTGGAGATACGCAGTATTTT. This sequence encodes CAISERGSGSLGDTQYF.

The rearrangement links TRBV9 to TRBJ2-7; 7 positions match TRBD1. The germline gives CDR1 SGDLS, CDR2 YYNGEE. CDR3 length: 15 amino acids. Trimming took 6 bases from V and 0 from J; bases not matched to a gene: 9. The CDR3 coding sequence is TGTGCCAGCACCCCCTCCGGGGACAGCTCCTACGAGCAGTACTTC. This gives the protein CASTPSGDSSYEQYF.